These 27 T cell receptor beta chains were all obtained from the same sample, sequenced in a study of cytomegalovirus exposure and HLA in healthy donors. It was with 60 Vbeta and 13 Jbeta primers that the PCR ran. Profiling relied on immunoSEQ multiplex PCR, and the TCRdb table lists in-frame clones only, not all of them. The sample includes some 90,000 clones, roughly 81% of them seen just once. Source material: PBMCs. The receptors were gathered from a man between 35 and 55 years old in good health and CMV-seronegative.

This sequence joins TRBV28 and TRBJ2-5, with 9 nucleotides matching TRBD1. The J segment lost 1 base and the V segment lost 6 bases, leaving 3 bases of the junction unmatched. Germline lookup yields CDR1 MDHEN and CDR2 SYDVKM. The CDR3 is made up of 14 amino acids. CDR3 coding DNA: TGTGCCAGCAGACCGACAGGGGGCCAAGAGACCCAGTACTTC. It specifies CASRPTGGQETQYF.

The chain combines TRBV5-1 with TRBJ2-7; a weak D match, TRBD1 (5 bases). Trimming cost V 4 bases and J 2 bases, with 10 bases left between them. Germline-derived CDR1 and CDR2 are SGHRS and YFSETQ. The CDR3 totals 13 residues. CDR3 sequence reads: CASSPDNPYEQYF. The CDR3, as DNA: TGCGCCAGCAGCCCGGACAATCCCTACGAGCAGTACTTC.

The genes are TRBV10-3 and TRBJ1-1, with 7 bases matching TRBD1. J gave up 0 bases and V 5 bases, and 12 bases lay outside the gene matches. Germline lookup yields CDR1 ENHRY and CDR2 SYGVKD. This CDR3 comprises 17 residues. The CDR3, as DNA: TGTGCCATCAGTCCGGGACAGAGCACACCTATGAACACTGAAGCTTTCTTT. Its protein product is CAISPGQSTPMNTEAFF.

A few counts support this clone. J is TRBJ2-5 and V is TRBV5-6; 9 nucleotides line up with TRBD1. V lost 4 bases and J lost 5; bases outside the gene matches: 9. There are 15 residues in the CDR3. Germline V lookup: CDR1 SGHDT, CDR2 YYEEEE. The CDR3 coding sequence is TGTGCCAGCAGCGAAGCCGGGACAGGGCGGGAGACCCAGTACTTC. Its translation is CASSEAGTGRETQYF.

This clone was counted between two and nine times. The J gene is TRBJ2-1, the V gene TRBV11-2, with D perhaps TRBD1 (5 bases). Germline CDR1 is SGHAT and CDR2 is FQNNGV. Trimming took off 6 bases at V and 4 bases at J, with 25 bases between the two ends. The CDR3 spans 18 residues. CDR3 bases: TGTGCCAGCAGAGGGGTAATCGGCAGCCACTCGAAGTACAATGAGCAGTTCTTC. Translation: CASRGVIGSHSKYNEQFF.

The chain uses TRBV7-8 and TRBJ2-1; 13 nucleotides line up with TRBD2. J was trimmed by 5 bases and V by 3 bases; bases with no gene match: 7. Germline CDR1 and CDR2: SGHVS and FQNEAQ. The CDR3 has 17 residues. Here the CDR3 DNA reads TGTGCCAGCAGCTTTCTGACTAGCGGGGGGAAAAACAATGAGCAGTTCTTC. Translated: CASSFLTSGGKNNEQFF.

This clone was picked up a small number of times. The chain recombines TRBV29-1 with TRBJ2-5, with TRBD2 matching 7 bases. Germline V gene lookup returns CDR1 SQVTM and CDR2 ANQGSEA. The CDR3 covers 13 residues. Losses at the gene ends were 6 bases for V and 3 bases for J; bases not matched to a gene: 7. CDR3 sequence: CSVMGLRKETQYF. The CDR3 bases are TGCAGCGTGATGGGACTACGAAAAGAGACCCAGTACTTC.

The J gene is TRBJ2-1, the V gene TRBV10-3; D unresolved. CDR1 is ENHRY, CDR2 SYGVKD, per germline. The CDR3 is 12 amino acids. Between the trimmed V and J ends, which lost 4 bases and 5 bases, there was a span of 6 bases. CDR3 sequence reads: CAISVRDNEQFF. The CDR3 DNA is TGTGCCATCAGTGTAAGAGACAATGAGCAGTTCTTC.

The genes are TRBV5-6 and TRBJ1-1; tentatively, D is TRBD1 (6 bases). CDR1 and CDR2 from the germline V gene are SGHDT and YYEEEE. The CDR3 sequence is 13 residues long. Trimming left V 2 bases short and J 6 bases short, with 11 bases between. The chain's CDR3 is CASSFLGAPEAFF. The CDR3 DNA follows: TGTGCCAGCAGCTTTTTGGGGGCCCCTGAAGCTTTCTTT. The full variable domain, with the rest looked up from reference TRBV5-6 and TRBJ1-1, is DAGVTQSPTHLIKTRGQQVTLRCSPKSGHDTVSWYQQALGQGPQFIFQYYEEEERQRGNFPDRFSGHQFPNYSSELNVNALLLGDSALYLCASSFLGAPEAFFGQGTRLTVV.

The chain joins TRBV7-2 to TRBJ2-5; D is undetermined. TRBJ2-7 explains the end of the DNA better; the J call may be wrong. The CDR3 is made up of 11 amino acids. The germline CDR1 and CDR2 sequences are SGHTA and FQGNSA. The CDR3 sequence is CASSLNYEQYF. The CDR3 nucleotides read TGTGCCAGCAGCTTAAACTACGAGCAGTACTTC.

The rearrangement joins TRBV2 to TRBJ1-2; no firm D call. The CDR3 covers 13 residues. V shed 2 bases and J shed 4 bases, with 8 bases lying between them. Germline CDR1 is SNHLY and CDR2 is FYNNEI. CDR3 amino acids: CASSENFSYGYTF. The DNA of the CDR3 is TGTGCCAGCAGTGAAAACTTCTCCTATGGCTACACCTTC.

V gene TRBV7-2 combines with J gene TRBJ2-1, with TRBD1 matching over 9 bases. V dropped 1 base and J dropped 8; count of bases not matched to a gene: 3. The CDR3 has 14 amino acids. CDR1 and CDR2 from the germline V gene are SGHTA and FQGNSA. The chain's CDR3 is CASSLGTGEYEQFF. In DNA, the CDR3 is TGTGCCAGCAGCTTAGGGACAGGGGAATATGAGCAGTTCTTC.

The rearrangement uses TRBV25-1 and TRBJ1-6; TRBD1 might be the D (6 bases). V lost 5 bases and J 7 bases, leaving 18 bases between the germline ends. The CDR3 is made up of 16 amino acids. Germline-derived CDR1 and CDR2 are MGHDK and SYGVNS. The CDR3 sequence is CASSPASGTGNSPLHF. The CDR3 DNA reads TGTGCCAGCAGTCCAGCCTCCGGTACAGGGAATTCACCCCTCCACTTT.

J is TRBJ2-7 and V is TRBV10-2; D not resolved. CDR1 and CDR2 (germline): WSHSY, SAAADI. The CDR3 sequence is 13 residues long. Trimming stripped 5 bases from V and 3 bases from J, with 11 bases between. The CDR3 DNA sequence: TGCGCCAGCAGTAAAGCGATTTACTACGAGCAGTACTTC. Translation: CASSKAIYYEQYF.

The chain has TRBV7-9 and TRBJ2-3, with 10 bases identical to TRBD2. The CDR3 loop spans 15 amino acids. V lost 1 base to trimming and J lost 7 bases; unmatched junction nucleotides: 5. The V gene's germline CDR1 is SEHNR and CDR2 FQNEAQ (reference sequence). The CDR3, as DNA: TGTGCCAGCAGCTTAGAGCGGGGGGGCCATCATACGCAGTATTTT. This codes for CASSLERGGHHTQYF.

The rearrangement uses TRBV14 and TRBJ1-2, with TRBD1 matching over 9 bases. The CDR3 extends over 15 amino acids. Germline V CDR1 and CDR2: SGHDN, FVKESK. Trimming at V came to 2 bases and at J to 4 bases, leaving 5 bases not matched to a gene. The CDR3 DNA is TGTGCCAGCAGCCAAAAGGGACAGGGCCGCTATGGCTACACCTTC. Its protein is CASSQKGQGRYGYTF.

V usage is TRBV4-2 and J usage is TRBJ1-2; D might be TRBD1 (5 bases). CDR1 is LGHNA, CDR2 YNFKEQ, per germline. V lost 4 bases to trimming and J lost 6 bases, with 12 bases between them. This CDR3 region has 13 residues. CDR3 in amino acids: CASSPQGADGYTF. The CDR3 bases are TGTGCCAGCAGCCCGCAGGGTGCGGATGGCTACACCTTC.

V and J are TRBV2 and TRBJ2-1, with D perhaps matching TRBD1 (5 bases). In germline, CDR1 is SNHLY, CDR2 FYNNEI. The germline V and J ends were trimmed by 5 bases and 7 bases, with 9 bases remaining between them. The CDR3 runs 12 residues. The CDR3 region is CASSIRENEQFF. CDR3 DNA sequence: TGTGCCAGCAGTATCAGGGAAAATGAGCAGTTCTTC.

This chain uses TRBV13 with TRBJ2-3, with 7 bases fitting TRBD1. Looked up from germline, CDR1 is PRHDT and CDR2 is FYEKMQ (reference sequence). The ends lost 5 bases at V and 7 bases at J; junction bases unmatched: 9. CDR3 size: 14 residues. CDR3 coding DNA: TGTGCCAGCAGCCCCCGGACAGGACCGAATACGCAGTATTTT. The encoded protein is CASSPRTGPNTQYF.

CDR3 region: CASSSTLGDTEAFF. The CDR3 coding sequence is TGTGCCAGCAGCTCTACTTTGGGCGACACTGAAGCTTTCTTT. This chain joins TRBV7-9 and TRBJ1-1; D not certain. Germline-derived CDR1 and CDR2 are SEHNR and FQNEAQ (reference sequence). V gave up 4 bases and J gave up 3 bases, with 12 bases separating them. The CDR3 length is 14 residues. Variable domain in full (rest from reference TRBV7-9 and TRBJ1-1): DTGVSQNPRHKITKRGQNVTFRCDPISEHNRLYWYRQTLGQGPEFLTYFQNEAQLEKSRLLSDRFSAERPKGSFSTLEIQRTEQGDSAMYLCASSSTLGDTEAFFGQGTRLTVV.

Only a few counts were recorded for this clone. V gene TRBV6-5 combines with J gene TRBJ2-3, with D possibly TRBD2 on 6 matching bases. The germline CDR1 and CDR2 sequences are MNHEY and SVGAGI. The CDR3 is made up of 13 amino acids. DNA for the CDR3: TGTGCTATTGCGGGGACTTTAAAAGATACGCAGTATTTT. Protein product: CAIAGTLKDTQYF.

The chain is built from TRBV7-9 and TRBJ2-7; D uncertain. The CDR3 contains 15 residues. V lost 5 bases and J 3 bases, leaving 17 bases between the germline ends. Germline CDR1 reads SEHNR; CDR2 reads FQNEAQ (reference sequence). CDR3 nucleotide sequence: TGTGCCAGCAGCCCACGAAATAGTCCTAGCTACGAGCAGTACTTC. This gives the protein CASSPRNSPSYEQYF.

The V and J genes are TRBV5-4 and TRBJ1-3; D possibly corresponds to TRBD1 (6 bases). CDR3 size: 17 residues. Germline-derived CDR1 and CDR2 are SGHNT and YYREEE (reference sequence). V was pared by 3 bases and J by 1 base, with 17 bases between. CDR3 protein: CASSSEGGRQSGNTIYF. DNA for the CDR3: TGTGCCAGCAGCTCAGAGGGGGGGAGGCAGTCTGGAAACACCATATATTTT.

This rearrangement joins TRBV10-3 to TRBJ2-7, with D possibly matching TRBD1 (6 bases). The CDR3 sequence is 13 residues long. CDR1 ENHRY and CDR2 SYGVKD come from the germline V gene. Trimming left V 6 bases short and J 6 bases short, with 15 bases between. CDR3 sequence: CAIRKQGVGEQYF. The DNA of the CDR3 is TGTGCCATCAGGAAACAGGGTGTCGGCGAGCAGTACTTC.

V is TRBV30 and J is TRBJ1-1, with D tentatively TRBD1 (5 bases). V lost 4 bases to trimming and J lost 3 bases, with 12 bases between them. The CDR3 contains 13 residues. The germline V gene has CDR1 GTSNPN and CDR2 SVGIG (reference sequence). CDR3 sequence (DNA): TGTGCCTGGAAAAGGGGCGCGGACACTGAAGCTTTCTTT. Protein: CAWKRGADTEAFF. Using reference TRBV30 and TRBJ1-1 for the parts outside the CDR3, the full variable domain is SQTIHQWPATLVQPVGSPLSLECTVEGTSNPNLYWYRQAAGRGLQLLFYSVGIGQISSEVPQNLSASRPQDRQFILSSKKLLLSDSGFYLCAWKRGADTEAFFGQGTRLTVV.

The sample holds a few counts of this clone. The chain is built from TRBV6-6 and TRBJ1-2; 7 bases agree with TRBD1. The CDR3 is 13 residues long. Looked up from germline, CDR1 is MNHNY and CDR2 is SVGAGI (reference sequence). With V trimmed by 0 bases and J by 13 bases, 8 bases remained unmatched. The CDR3 region is CASSYSDRLDCTF. The CDR3 DNA reads TGTGCCAGCAGTTACTCGGACAGGTTGGACTGCACCTTC.

The rearrangement joins TRBV2 to TRBJ2-5, with no clear D. Per germline, CDR1 SNHLY and CDR2 FYNNEI. The germline V and J ends were trimmed by 3 bases and 5 bases, with 16 bases remaining between them. This CDR3 contains 15 residues. The CDR3 is CASSDGVSPVETQYF. CDR3 DNA: TGTGCCAGCAGTGATGGAGTATCCCCCGTCGAGACCCAGTACTTC.